This T cell receptor beta chain emerged from a study of shared clonotypes between healthy human individuals. Across the whole study: Donors consisted of a couple of women and three men between 18 and 49.

Assay execution took place at the deep level. Libraries were prepared by immunoSEQ multiplex PCR; TCRdb keeps only in-frame clonotypes and omits some of them. The sample records roughly 2.5 million clones, approximately 90% being singletons. Germline assignment: CDR1 SGHNT and CDR2 YYREEE (reference sequence). V was shortened by 3 bases and J by 3 bases, with 9 bases between the two germline ends. CDR3 size: 13 residues. Sequenced: naive CD4+ T cells sorted from blood. As for subset: CD45RA+ positively selected. V gene TRBV5-4 combines with J gene TRBJ1-2, with TRBD1 as a possible D gene (5 bases). The source is a young man in good health. Here the CDR3 DNA reads TGTGCCAGCAGCTCGGTGGGGGACTATGGCTACACCTTC. It encodes CASSSVGDYGYTF.